Sequencing of this T cell receptor (beta chain) was carried out in a study of human T cells and chemical hapten exposure. Whole-study context: The sensitizer, 2% DPC, was used on roughly 2 cm by roughly 2 cm of upper inner arm skin. There were per-sample TCR yield variations, arising mainly from small pooled library volume differences. Patch tests applied 0.01% DPC to the upper back and were scored after 6 days. Notes on the study in general: Because they had alopecia, donors may respond immunologically unlike healthy people.

This clonotype was seen many times. Its antigen is not known. As to time point: patch test 2, 6 weeks after DPC sensitization. The treatment denotes: therapeutic diphenylcyclopropenone sensitization with weekly scalp DPC. The CDR3 sequence is 13 residues long. Germline V CDR1 and CDR2: MNHNS, SASEGT. Trimming shortened V by 8 bases and J by 9 bases, and 14 bases separated the two germline ends. Each CDR3 protein gets one entry after TCRdb re-called the RACE reads with MiXCR. The table shows over 130,000 distinct CDR3 sequences, with approximately 10% occurring only once. This receptor was identified in a woman between 45 and 60 years old with alopecia areata. Some clones in this sample may be carry-over from other donors' samples. This rearrangement joins TRBV6-1 to TRBJ1-6; weak D call: TRBD1 (6 bases). Sequenced here: whole blood, sampled in connection with sensitization to the hapten diphenylcyclopropenone (DPC). DNA for the CDR3: TGTGCCAGCTTGGGGGGGCAGAGTTCACCCCTCCACTTT. Protein sequence: CASLGGQSSPLHF.